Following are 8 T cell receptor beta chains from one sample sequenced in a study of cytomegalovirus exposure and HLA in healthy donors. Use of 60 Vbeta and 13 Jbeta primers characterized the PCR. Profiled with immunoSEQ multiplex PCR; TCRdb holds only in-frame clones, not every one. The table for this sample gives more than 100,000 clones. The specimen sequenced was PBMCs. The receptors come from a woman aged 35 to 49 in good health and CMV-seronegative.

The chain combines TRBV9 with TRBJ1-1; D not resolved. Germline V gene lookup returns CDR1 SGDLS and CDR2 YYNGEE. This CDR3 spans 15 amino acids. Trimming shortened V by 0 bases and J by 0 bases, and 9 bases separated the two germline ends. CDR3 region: CASSVGWQVNTEAFF. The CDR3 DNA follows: TGTGCCAGCAGCGTAGGGTGGCAAGTGAACACTGAAGCTTTCTTT.

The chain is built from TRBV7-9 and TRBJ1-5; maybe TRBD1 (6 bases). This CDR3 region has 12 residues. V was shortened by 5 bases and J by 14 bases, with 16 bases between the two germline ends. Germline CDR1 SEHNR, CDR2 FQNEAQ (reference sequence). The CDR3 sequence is CASSGRTGPKHF. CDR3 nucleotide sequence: TGTGCCAGCAGCGGTCGAACAGGGCCTAAGCATTTT.

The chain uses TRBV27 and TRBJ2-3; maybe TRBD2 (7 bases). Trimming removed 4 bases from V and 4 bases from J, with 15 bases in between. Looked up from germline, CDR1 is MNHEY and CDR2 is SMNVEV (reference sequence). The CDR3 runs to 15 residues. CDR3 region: CASSWGGRVPDTQYF. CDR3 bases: TGTGCCAGCAGTTGGGGGGGCAGGGTCCCAGATACGCAGTATTTT.

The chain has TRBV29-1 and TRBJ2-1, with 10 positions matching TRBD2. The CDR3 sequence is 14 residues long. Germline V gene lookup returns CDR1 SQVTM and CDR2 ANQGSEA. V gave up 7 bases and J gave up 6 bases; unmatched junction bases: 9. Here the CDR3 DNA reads TGCAGCGCTGGGAGCGGGGGGGAGAGCAATGAGCAGTTCTTC. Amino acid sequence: CSAGSGGESNEQFF.

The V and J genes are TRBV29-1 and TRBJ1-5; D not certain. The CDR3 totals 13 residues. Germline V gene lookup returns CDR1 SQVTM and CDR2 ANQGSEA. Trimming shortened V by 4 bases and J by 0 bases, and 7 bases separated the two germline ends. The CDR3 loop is CSVGGYSNQPQHF. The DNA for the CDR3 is TGCAGCGTTGGAGGTTATAGCAATCAGCCCCAGCATTTT.

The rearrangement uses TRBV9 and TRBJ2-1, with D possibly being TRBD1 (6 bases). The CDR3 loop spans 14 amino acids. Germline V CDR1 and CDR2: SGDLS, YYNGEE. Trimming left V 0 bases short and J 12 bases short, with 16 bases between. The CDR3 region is CASSVDRVPRVQFF. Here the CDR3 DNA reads TGTGCCAGCAGCGTAGACAGGGTGCCGAGGGTGCAGTTCTTC.

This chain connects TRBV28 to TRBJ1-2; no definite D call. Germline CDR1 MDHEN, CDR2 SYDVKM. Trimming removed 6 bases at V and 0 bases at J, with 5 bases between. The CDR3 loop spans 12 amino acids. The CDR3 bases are TGTGCCAGCAGCCAGTCTAACTATGGCTACACCTTC. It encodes CASSQSNYGYTF.

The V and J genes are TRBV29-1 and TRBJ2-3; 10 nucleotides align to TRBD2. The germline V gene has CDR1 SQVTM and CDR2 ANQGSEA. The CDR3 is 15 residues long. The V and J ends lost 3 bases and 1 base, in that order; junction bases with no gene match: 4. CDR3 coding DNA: TGCAGCGTTGAGCTCCTAGCGGGGGGCACAGATACGCAGTATTTT. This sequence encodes CSVELLAGGTDTQYF.